This T cell receptor (beta chain) derives from a study of shared clonotypes between healthy human individuals. Regarding the study as a whole: Sampling used blood alone; tissue repertoires probably differ. All-four-donor shared clonotypes had higher generation probabilities than non-shared clonotypes did.

Sequenced by immunoSEQ multiplex PCR; TCRdb stores in-frame clones only, minus some. Of about 1,900,000 clones listed, about 95% are singletons. Concerning this clone: Its antigen is unidentified.

The naive CD8 subset, CD45RO-negative cells positively selected for CCR7, excluded terminally differentiated effector memory CD45RA+ cells. CDR1 is KGHSH and CDR2 is LQKENI in the germline V gene. CDR3 length: 15 amino acids. V was clipped by 0 bases and J by 5 bases, with 11 bases between them. This TCR came from a man aged 18-30 years in good health. The chain uses TRBV18 and TRBJ2-1, with a tentative D call TRBD1 (5 bases). Sequencing was performed on naive CD8+ T cells sorted from blood. In DNA, the CDR3 is TGTGCCAGCTCACCACCCGTGGACAATCACAATGAGCAGTTCTTC. As protein: CASSPPVDNHNEQFF.